This T cell receptor beta chain originates from a study of blood T cell repertoires in COVID-19. Study background: T cells, B-cell-depleted T cells, or PBMCs supplied cDNA or gDNA.

TCRdb's table, derived via immunoSEQ multiplex PCR, lists solely in-frame clones and lacks some. The repertoire holds around 60,000 clones, about 77% seen once, with about a fifth in the top ten. Sequencing input: peripheral blood. The source of this sequence is an elderly man with active or convalescent COVID-19.

As DNA, the CDR3 is TGTGCCAGCACCGGACTAGCGGGGTCCTACGAGCAGTACTTC. This codes for CASTGLAGSYEQYF. V and J are TRBV6-5 and TRBJ2-7, with 12 bases identical to TRBD2. Germline CDR1 is MNHEY and CDR2 is SVGAGI. V lost 7 bases and J lost 1; bases outside the gene matches: 2. CDR3 length: 14 residues.